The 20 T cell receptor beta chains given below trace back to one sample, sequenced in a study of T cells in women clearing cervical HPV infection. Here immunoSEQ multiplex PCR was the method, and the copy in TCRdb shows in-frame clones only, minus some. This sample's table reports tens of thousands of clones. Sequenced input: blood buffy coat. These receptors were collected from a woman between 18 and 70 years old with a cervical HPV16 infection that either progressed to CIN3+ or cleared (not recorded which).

The CDR3 DNA, read in part, is TGCGCCAGCAGCTCCGGGACTTACAAGTTCAGGGATACG. Encoded protein: CASSSGTYKFRDT. The full CDR3 protein is CASSSGTYKFRDTQYF. The rearrangement links TRBV5-1 to TRBJ2-3; weak D call: TRBD2 (6 bases). Coverage ceases 3 residues before the CDR3 finishes, and the germline J gene fills in the end. The CDR3 is 16 residues long. Trimming shortened V by 3 bases and J by 6 bases, and 20 bases separated the two germline ends. The V gene's germline CDR1 is SGHRS and CDR2 YFSETQ.

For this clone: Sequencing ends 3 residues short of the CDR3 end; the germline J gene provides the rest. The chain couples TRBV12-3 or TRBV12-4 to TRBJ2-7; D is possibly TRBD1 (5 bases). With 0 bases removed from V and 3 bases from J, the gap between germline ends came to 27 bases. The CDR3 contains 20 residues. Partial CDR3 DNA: TGTGCCAGCAGTTTAGCCCCTTCGATTCCCGGGCCCCAGGGCCACTACGAG. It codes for CASSLAPSIPGPQGHYE. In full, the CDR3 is CASSLAPSIPGPQGHYEQYF.

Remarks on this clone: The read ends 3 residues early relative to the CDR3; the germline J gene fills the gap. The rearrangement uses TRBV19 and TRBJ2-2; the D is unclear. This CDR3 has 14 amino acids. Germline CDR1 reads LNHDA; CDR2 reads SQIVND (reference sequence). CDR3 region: CASRPVSTNEKLFF. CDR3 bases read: TGTGCCAGCCGCCCGGTTTCAACTAATGAAAAG.

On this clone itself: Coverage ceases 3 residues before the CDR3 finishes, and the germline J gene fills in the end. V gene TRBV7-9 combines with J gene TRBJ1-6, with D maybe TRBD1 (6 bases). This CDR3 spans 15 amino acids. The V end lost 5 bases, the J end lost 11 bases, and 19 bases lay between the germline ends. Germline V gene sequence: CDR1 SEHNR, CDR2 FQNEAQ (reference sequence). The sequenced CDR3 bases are TGTGCCAGCAGCCAAGGGGAGGGGGGGCGGGCACCC. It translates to CASSQGEGGRAP. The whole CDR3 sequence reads CASSQGEGGRAPLHF.

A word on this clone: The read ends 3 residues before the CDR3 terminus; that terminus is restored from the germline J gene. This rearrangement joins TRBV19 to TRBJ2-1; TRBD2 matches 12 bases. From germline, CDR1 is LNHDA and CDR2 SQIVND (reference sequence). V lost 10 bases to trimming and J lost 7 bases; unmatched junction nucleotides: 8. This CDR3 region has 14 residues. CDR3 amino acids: CATQTSGSMNEQFF. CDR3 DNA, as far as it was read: TGTGCCACCCAGACTAGCGGGAGTATGAATGAG.

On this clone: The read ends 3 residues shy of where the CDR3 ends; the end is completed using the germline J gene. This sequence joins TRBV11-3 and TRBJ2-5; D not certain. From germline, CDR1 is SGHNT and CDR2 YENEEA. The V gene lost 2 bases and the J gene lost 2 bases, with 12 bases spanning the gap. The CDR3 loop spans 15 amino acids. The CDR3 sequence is CASSLRGAQQETQYF. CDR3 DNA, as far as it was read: TGTGCCAGCAGCTTAAGAGGAGCGCAACAAGAGACC.

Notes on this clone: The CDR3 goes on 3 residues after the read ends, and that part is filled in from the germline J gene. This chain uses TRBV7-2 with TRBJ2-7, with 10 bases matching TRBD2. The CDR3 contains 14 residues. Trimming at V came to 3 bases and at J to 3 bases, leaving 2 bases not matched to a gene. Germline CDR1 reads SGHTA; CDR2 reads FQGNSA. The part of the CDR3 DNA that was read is TGTGCCAGCAGCTTTAGCGGGGGGAACTACGAG. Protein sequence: CASSFSGGNYE. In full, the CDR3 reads CASSFSGGNYEQYF.

This CDR3 reads CAISESGHTDTQYF. The sequenced part of the CDR3 DNA is TGTGCCATCAGTGAGTCGGGCCACACAGATACG. This chain connects TRBV10-3 to TRBJ2-3; D unresolved. The CDR3 goes on 3 residues after the read ends, and that part is filled in from the germline J gene. Between the trimmed V and J ends, which lost 0 bases and 2 bases, there was a span of 6 bases. Germline V lookup: CDR1 ENHRY, CDR2 SYGVKD. The CDR3 totals 14 residues.

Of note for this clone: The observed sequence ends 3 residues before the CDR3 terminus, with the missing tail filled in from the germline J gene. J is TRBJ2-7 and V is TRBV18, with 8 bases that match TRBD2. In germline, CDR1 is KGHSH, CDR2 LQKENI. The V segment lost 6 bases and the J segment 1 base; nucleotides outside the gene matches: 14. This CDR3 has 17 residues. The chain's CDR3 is CASSPVGSGGQSYEQYF. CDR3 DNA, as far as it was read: TGTGCCAGCTCCCCAGTAGGAAGCGGGGGCCAATCCTACGAG.

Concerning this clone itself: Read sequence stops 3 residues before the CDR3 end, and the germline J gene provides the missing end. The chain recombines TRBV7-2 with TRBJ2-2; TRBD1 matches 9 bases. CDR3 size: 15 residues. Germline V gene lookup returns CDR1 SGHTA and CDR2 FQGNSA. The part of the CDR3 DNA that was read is TGTGCCAGCAGCTTACGGGGACAGGGAAATTCACCG. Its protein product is CASSLRGQGNSP. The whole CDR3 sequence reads CASSLRGQGNSPLFF.

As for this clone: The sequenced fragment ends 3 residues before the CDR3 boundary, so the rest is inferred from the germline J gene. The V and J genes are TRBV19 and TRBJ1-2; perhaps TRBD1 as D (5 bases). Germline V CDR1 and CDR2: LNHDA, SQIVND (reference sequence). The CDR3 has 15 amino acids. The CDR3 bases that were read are TGTGCCAGTAGTACGGGGACTAGCGTAGGCTACGAC. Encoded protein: CASSTGTSVGYD. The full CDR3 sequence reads CASSTGTSVGYDYTF.

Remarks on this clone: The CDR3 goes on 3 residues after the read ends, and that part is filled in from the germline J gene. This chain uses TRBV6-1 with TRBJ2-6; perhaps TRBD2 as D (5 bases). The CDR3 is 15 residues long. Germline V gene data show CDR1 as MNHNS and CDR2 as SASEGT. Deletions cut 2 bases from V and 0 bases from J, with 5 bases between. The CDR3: CASSETSSGANVLTF. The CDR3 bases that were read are TGTGCCAGCAGTGAAACTAGCTCTGGGGCCAACGTC.

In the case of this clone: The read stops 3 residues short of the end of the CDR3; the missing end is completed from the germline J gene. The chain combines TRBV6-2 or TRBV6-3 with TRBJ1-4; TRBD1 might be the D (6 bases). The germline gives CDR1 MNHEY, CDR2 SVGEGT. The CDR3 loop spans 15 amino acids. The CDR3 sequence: CASRQGGSGANVLFF. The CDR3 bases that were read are TGTGCCAGCAGACAGGGAGGGTCTGGGGCCAACGTA.

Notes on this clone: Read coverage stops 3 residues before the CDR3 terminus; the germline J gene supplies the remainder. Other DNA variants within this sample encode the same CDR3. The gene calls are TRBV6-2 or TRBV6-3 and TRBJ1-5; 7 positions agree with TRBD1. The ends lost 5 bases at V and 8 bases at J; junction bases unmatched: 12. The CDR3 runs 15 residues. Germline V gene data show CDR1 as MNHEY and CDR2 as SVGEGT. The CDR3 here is CASSPGQAQTEPQHF. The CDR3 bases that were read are TGTGCCAGCAGTCCCGGACAGGCCCAGACGGAGCCC.

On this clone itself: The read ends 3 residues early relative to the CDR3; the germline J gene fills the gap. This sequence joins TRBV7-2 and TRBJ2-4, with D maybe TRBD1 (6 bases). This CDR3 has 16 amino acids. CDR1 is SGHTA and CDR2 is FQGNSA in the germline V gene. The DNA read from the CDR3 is TGTGCCAGCAGCTTAGCTTTTAGGGGGAATAACTATGGT. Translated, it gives CASSLAFRGNNYG. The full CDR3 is CASSLAFRGNNYGQYF. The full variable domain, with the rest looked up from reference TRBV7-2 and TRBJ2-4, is GAGVSQSPSNKVTEKGKDVELRCDPISGHTALYWYRQSLGQGLEFLIYFQGNSAPDKSGLPSDRFSAERTGGSVSTLTIQRTQQEDSAVYLCASSLAFRGNNYGQYFGAGTRLSVL.

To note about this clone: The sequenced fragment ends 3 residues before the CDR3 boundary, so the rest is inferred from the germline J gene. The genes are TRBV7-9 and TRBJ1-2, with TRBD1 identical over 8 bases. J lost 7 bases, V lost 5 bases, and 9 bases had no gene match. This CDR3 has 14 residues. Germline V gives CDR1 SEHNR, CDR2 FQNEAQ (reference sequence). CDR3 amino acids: CASSEGQGLVGYTF. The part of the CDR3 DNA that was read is TGTGCCAGCAGCGAAGGACAGGGTCTGGTTGGC.

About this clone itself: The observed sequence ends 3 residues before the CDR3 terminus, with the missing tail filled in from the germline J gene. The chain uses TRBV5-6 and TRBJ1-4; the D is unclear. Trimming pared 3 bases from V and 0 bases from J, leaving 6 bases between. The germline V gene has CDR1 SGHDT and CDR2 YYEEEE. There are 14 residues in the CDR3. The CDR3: CASSSFSTNEKLFF. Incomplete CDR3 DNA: TGTGCCAGCAGCTCCTTCTCAACTAATGAAAAA. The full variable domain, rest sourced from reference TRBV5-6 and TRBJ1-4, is DAGVTQSPTHLIKTRGQQVTLRCSPKSGHDTVSWYQQALGQGPQFIFQYYEEEERQRGNFPDRFSGHQFPNYSSELNVNALLLGDSALYLCASSSFSTNEKLFFGSGTQLSVL.

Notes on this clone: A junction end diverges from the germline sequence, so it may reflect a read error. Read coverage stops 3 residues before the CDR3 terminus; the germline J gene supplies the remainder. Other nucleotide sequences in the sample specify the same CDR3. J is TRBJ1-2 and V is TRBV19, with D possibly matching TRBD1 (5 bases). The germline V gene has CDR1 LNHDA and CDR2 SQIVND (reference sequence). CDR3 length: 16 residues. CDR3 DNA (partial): TGTGCCAGTAGTATAGTCTACTTGGGGCAGACCTATGGT. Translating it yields CASSIVYLGQTYG. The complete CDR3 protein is CASSIVYLGQTYGYTF.

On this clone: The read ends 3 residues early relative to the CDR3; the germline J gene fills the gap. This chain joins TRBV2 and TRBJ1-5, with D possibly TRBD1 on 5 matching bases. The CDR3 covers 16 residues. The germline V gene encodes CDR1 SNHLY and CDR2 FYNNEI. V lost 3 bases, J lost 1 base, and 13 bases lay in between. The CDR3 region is CASSERSGVSNQPQHF. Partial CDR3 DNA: TGTGCCAGCAGTGAGAGGTCGGGGGTCAGCAATCAGCCC.

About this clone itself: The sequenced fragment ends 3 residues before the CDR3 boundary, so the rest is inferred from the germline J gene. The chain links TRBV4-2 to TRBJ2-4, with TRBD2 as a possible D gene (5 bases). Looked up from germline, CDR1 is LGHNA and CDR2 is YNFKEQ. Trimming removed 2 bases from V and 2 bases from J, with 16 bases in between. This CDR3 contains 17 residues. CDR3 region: CASSQTPGEGTKNIQYF. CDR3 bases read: TGTGCCAGCAGCCAAACTCCCGGGGAAGGGACCAAAAACATT.